The clone carrying this T cell receptor (beta chain) was recorded only once. Its antigen is not known. These data come from a study of T cell responses to AZD1222 COVID-19 vaccine. Study results and caveats: Clonal diversity was possibly underestimated, and the donors were mostly white British, with more females. No repertoire was sampled before or during the peak T cell response, only after it.

The protocol was immunoSEQ multiplex PCR, while the TCRdb copy is restricted to in-frame clones and leaves out a portion. The table shows 150,000 to 200,000 clones, with 85% to 95% occurring only once. This receptor was obtained from an adult in good health. Sequencing used peripheral blood, obtained on day 0 of AZD1222 vaccination.

The DNA of the CDR3 is TGTGCCAGCAGCCAGAGGAACTCTGGAAACACCATATATTTT. Its translation: CASSQRNSGNTIYF. V gene TRBV7-9 combines with J gene TRBJ1-3, with D unresolved. This CDR3 is 14 amino acids long. CDR1 is SEHNR, CDR2 FQNEAQ, per germline (reference sequence). Trimming pared 5 bases from V and 0 bases from J, leaving 8 bases between.